The source of this TCR beta chain is a study of blood T cell repertoires in COVID-19. Study in general: The samples span acute and convalescent COVID-19 from the United States, Italy and Spain. T cells, B-cell-depleted T cells, or PBMCs supplied cDNA or gDNA.

In the original analysis: Nucleated cell counts were estimated from reference gene primer amplification. Clones were sequenced by immunoSEQ multiplex PCR, and TCRdb holds only the in-frame ones, with some missing. Clone size and the V and J calls come from that table; the DNA yielded D and trimming. The sample holds approximately 470,000 clones, around 85% seen once. V lost 5 bases and J lost 1, with 17 bases in between. Germline V lookup: CDR1 SGHAT, CDR2 FQDESV (reference sequence). This CDR3 spans 16 amino acids. The sample taken for sequencing was peripheral blood. This clonotype originated in a human donor in a cohort sampled during active COVID-19. The chain uses TRBV11-1 and TRBJ1-1; TRBD1 is a possible D gene (6 bases). The CDR3 DNA sequence: TGTGCCAGCAGCACAGAGGGATACAGGGCGAACACTGAAGCTTTCTTT. It translates to CASSTEGYRANTEAFF.